A selection of T cell receptor beta chains follows, all from one sample in a study of cytomegalovirus exposure and HLA in healthy donors. TCRdb's table, derived via immunoSEQ multiplex PCR, lists solely in-frame clones and lacks some. The sample has some 48,000 clones, and its top ten clones hold 5.5% to 6.5%. Source material: PBMCs. The receptors were sampled from a male donor in good health and CMV-seropositive. Both conserved end residues are part of each CDR3. Each record gives: V gene, D gene, J gene, CDR3 length, CDR3 protein, CDR3 DNA. D genes are given only for firm matches.

TRBV7-3,TRBD2,TRBJ2-7,15,CASSPAGGRPYEQYF,TGTGCCAGCAGCCCAGCGGGGGGGCGGCCCTACGAGCAGTACTTC
TRBV30,TRBD1,TRBJ1-1,13,CAWKEQGYTEAFF,TGTGCCTGGAAAGAACAGGGGTACACTGAAGCTTTCTTT
TRBV5-5,TRBD1,TRBJ2-2,14,CASSSGTGTGELFF,TGTGCCAGCAGCTCCGGGACAGGGACCGGGGAGCTGTTTTTT
TRBV14,NA,TRBJ2-1,14,CASSQTVPYNEQFF,TGTGCCAGCAGCCAGACAGTACCCTACAATGAGCAGTTCTTC
TRBV30,NA,TRBJ1-5,12,CAWSVQDQPQHF,TGTGCCTGGAGTGTACAGGACCAGCCCCAGCATTTT
TRBV7-2,NA,TRBJ1-5,15,CASSPGGGTTQPQHF,TGTGCCAGCAGCCCGGGCGGGGGGACGACACAGCCCCAGCATTTT
TRBV5-6,TRBD2,TRBJ2-7,15,CASSSPSGGSYEQYF,TGTGCCAGCAGTTCCCCTAGCGGGGGCTCCTACGAGCAGTACTTC
TRBV30,TRBD2,TRBJ2-7,16,CAWSSPPSGGGVEQYF,TGTGCCTGGAGTTCACCACCCAGCGGGGGGGGTGTTGAGCAGTACTTC
TRBV4-3,NA,TRBJ1-2,15,CASSQLDWPSYGYTF,TGCGCCAGCAGCCAGTTAGACTGGCCTAGCTATGGCTACACCTTC
TRBV19,NA,TRBJ1-2,15,CASRAADRSGYGYTF,TGTGCCAGTAGGGCGGCAGACAGGTCGGGGTATGGCTACACCTTC
TRBV4-3,TRBD2,TRBJ2-3,16,CASSQVAGGNTDTQYF,TGCGCCAGCAGCCAAGTGGCGGGGGGGAACACAGATACGCAGTATTTT
TRBV6-5,NA,TRBJ2-7,15,CASSYATGSSYEQYF,TGTGCCAGCAGTTACGCGACGGGGAGCTCCTACGAGCAGTACTTC
TRBV4-2,NA,TRBJ1-5,15,CASSPSGGQDQPQHF,TGTGCCAGCAGCCCGTCGGGAGGGCAGGATCAGCCCCAGCATTTT
TRBV2,NA,TRBJ1-4,13,CASSGQVNEKLFF,TGTGCCAGCAGTGGGCAGGTGAATGAAAAACTGTTTTTT
TRBV5-1,NA,TRBJ2-1,13,CASRGRDYNEQFF,TGCGCCAGCAGAGGGCGGGATTACAATGAGCAGTTCTTC
TRBV15,NA,TRBJ2-1,14,CATSTGEAYNEQFF,TGTGCCACCAGCACCGGGGAAGCGTACAATGAGCAGTTCTTC
TRBV27,TRBD1,TRBJ2-1,15,CASSLRTGTYNEQFF,TGTGCCAGCAGCCTCCGGACAGGGACCTACAATGAGCAGTTCTTC
TRBV11-2,TRBD2,TRBJ2-5,15,CASSLTRGGQETQYF,TGTGCCAGCAGCTTAACGCGGGGGGGACAAGAGACCCAGTACTTC
TRBV4-2,TRBD2,TRBJ2-3,18,CASSQEPAGVSWTDTQYF,TGTGCCAGCAGCCAAGAGCCAGCGGGGGTATCTTGGACAGATACGCAGTATTTT
TRBV2,NA,TRBJ2-3,13,CASSEDYTDTQYF,TGTGCCAGCAGTGAAGATTACACAGATACGCAGTATTTT
TRBV6-6,NA,TRBJ2-3,12,CATPLSGDTQYF,TGTGCCACACCCTTATCGGGGGATACGCAGTATTTT
TRBV5-4,TRBD1,TRBJ2-3,14,CASSFGTGGDTQYF,TGTGCCAGCAGCTTCGGGACAGGGGGCGATACGCAGTATTTT
TRBV19,NA,TRBJ1-2,16,CASSNTAPPSPYGYTF,TGTGCCAGTAGTAATACAGCTCCCCCTTCCCCTTATGGCTACACCTTC
TRBV6-6,NA,TRBJ2-7,16,CASSSRTGRGSYEQYF,TGTGCCAGCAGTTCCCGGACAGGGAGGGGCTCCTACGAGCAGTACTTC
TRBV5-1,NA,TRBJ2-5,14,CASSLAGGIETQYF,TGCGCCAGCAGCTTAGCGGGTGGGATAGAGACCCAGTACTTC
TRBV6-1,NA,TRBJ1-1,13,CASSEVWGGEAFF,TGTGCCAGCAGTGAAGTCTGGGGAGGGGAAGCTTTCTTT
TRBV19,NA,TRBJ1-5,16,CASTSPPEWSNQPQHF,TGTGCCAGTACCTCACCCCCGGAGTGGAGCAATCAGCCCCAGCATTTT
TRBV27,TRBD2,TRBJ2-1,13,CASSKRGGREQFF,TGTGCCAGCAGTAAGCGGGGGGGTAGAGAGCAGTTCTTC
TRBV7-8,TRBD1,TRBJ1-1,13,CASSFDRGAEAFF,TGTGCCAGCAGCTTCGACAGGGGCGCTGAAGCTTTCTTT
TRBV5-6,NA,TRBJ2-7,14,CASSLGQGFYEQYF,TGTGCCAGCAGCTTGGGGCAGGGGTTCTACGAGCAGTACTTC
TRBV9,TRBD2,TRBJ2-3,16,CASSVGGAGATDTQYF,TGTGCCAGCAGCGTAGGGGGAGCGGGGGCCACAGATACGCAGTATTTT
TRBV2,NA,TRBJ2-7,14,CASGSGVSGGEQYF,TGTGCCAGCGGGAGCGGCGTATCCGGGGGCGAGCAGTACTTC
TRBV4-2,TRBD2,TRBJ2-7,16,CASSPTLAGVGDEQYF,TGTGCCAGCAGCCCGACACTAGCGGGGGTCGGGGACGAGCAGTACTTC
TRBV2,TRBD2,TRBJ2-1,15,CASSGAGGSYNEQFF,TGTGCCAGCAGTGGAGCGGGGGGTTCCTACAATGAGCAGTTCTTC
TRBV9,NA,TRBJ1-1,14,CASSVVSENTEAFF,TGTGCCAGCAGCGTAGTCTCAGAGAACACTGAAGCTTTCTTT
TRBV6-5,NA,TRBJ1-2,15,CASSLGEGPINGYTF,TGTGCCAGCAGTCTGGGGGAGGGGCCTATAAATGGCTACACCTTC
TRBV9,NA,TRBJ2-7,14,CASSLGEFSYEQYF,TGTGCCAGCAGCTTAGGGGAGTTCTCCTACGAGCAGTACTTC
TRBV4-3,TRBD1,TRBJ1-5,13,CASSPDRGQPQHF,TGCGCCAGCAGCCCGGACAGGGGTCAGCCCCAGCATTTT
TRBV19,NA,TRBJ1-5,12,CASQDKTKPQHF,TGTGCCAGCCAGGACAAGACAAAGCCCCAGCATTTT
TRBV4-1,TRBD1,TRBJ2-7,18,CASSHLPGQGAPSYEQYF,TGCGCCAGCAGCCATCTACCCGGACAGGGGGCCCCATCCTACGAGCAGTACTTC
TRBV7-2,TRBD2,TRBJ2-7,19,CASSSPGLAGGFQGHEQYF,TGTGCCAGCAGCTCCCCCGGACTAGCGGGGGGGTTCCAAGGCCACGAGCAGTACTTC
TRBV28,TRBD2,TRBJ2-5,15,CASSMGDYAKETQYF,TGTGCCAGCAGCATGGGGGACTACGCTAAAGAGACCCAGTACTTC
TRBV9,TRBD1,TRBJ1-1,14,CASSTTGGGTEAFF,TGTGCCAGCAGCACCACAGGGGGCGGAACTGAAGCTTTCTTT
TRBV5-1,NA,TRBJ1-3,16,CASSLEWEVTGNTIYF,TGCGCCAGCAGCTTGGAGTGGGAGGTCACTGGAAACACCATATATTTT